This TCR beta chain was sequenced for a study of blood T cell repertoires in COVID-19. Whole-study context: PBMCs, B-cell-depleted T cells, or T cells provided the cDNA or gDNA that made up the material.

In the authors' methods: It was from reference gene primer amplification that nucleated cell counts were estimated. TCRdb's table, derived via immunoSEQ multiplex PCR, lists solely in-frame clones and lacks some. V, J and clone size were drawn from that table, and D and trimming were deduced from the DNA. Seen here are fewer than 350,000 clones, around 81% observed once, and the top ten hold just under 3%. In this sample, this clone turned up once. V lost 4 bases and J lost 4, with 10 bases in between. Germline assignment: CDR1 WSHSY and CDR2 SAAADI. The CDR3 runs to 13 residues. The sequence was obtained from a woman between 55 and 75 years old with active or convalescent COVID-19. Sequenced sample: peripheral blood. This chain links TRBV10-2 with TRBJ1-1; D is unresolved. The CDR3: CASSVAVITEAFF. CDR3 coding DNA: TGCGCCAGCAGTGTGGCTGTGATCACTGAAGCTTTCTTT.